This T cell receptor beta chain was documented in a study of blood T cell repertoires in COVID-19. Study-level background: Sources were T cells, B-cell-depleted T cells, or PBMCs; the material itself was cDNA or gDNA.

The V gene end was trimmed by 5 bases and the J gene end by 7 bases; junction bases not matched to a gene: 11. Germline V gene sequence: CDR1 SGHTA, CDR2 FQGNSA. The CDR3 runs 16 residues. Allocation to cohorts depended on clinical history reported by the participants. Original processing notes: Estimation of nucleated cell counts was performed using reference gene primer amplification. Repertoires were generated with immunoSEQ multiplex PCR, while TCRdb's copy carries only in-frame clones and drops some. The V and J calls and clone size are taken from that table; D and trimming were inferred from the DNA. In the table there are roughly 200,000 clones, roughly nine tenths of which are singletons.

The sequencing sample was made of PBMCs or T cells enriched from blood (not recorded which). The TCR originated in a woman between 45 and 60 years old in a cohort exposed to, infected with or recovered from COVID-19 (not recorded which). The chain has TRBV7-2 and TRBJ2-1; 10 nucleotides align to TRBD2. The DNA for the CDR3 is TGTGCCAGCAGCAAACAACCTAGCGGGGGAGGGAATGAGCAGTTCTTC. This sequence encodes CASSKQPSGGGNEQFF.